The source of this T cell receptor (beta chain) is a study of STAT3 mutations in large granular lymphocyte leukemia. The study, taken as a whole, reports: Every T-cell large granular lymphocyte leukemia patient had at least one immunodominant TCR beta clonotype. In about 30% of the 18 patients, new TCR clonotypes emerged after therapy.

The table came from immunoSEQ multiplex PCR; TCRdb's copy has only in-frame clones and leaves some out. This sample has approximately 25,000 clones, with about 94% found just once. The J segment lost 9 bases and the V segment lost 3 bases, leaving 5 bases of the junction unmatched. Germline V gives CDR1 MNHEY, CDR2 SVGAGI. The CDR3 totals 14 residues. In regard to this clone: As yet, its antigen is unknown.

The sample taken for sequencing was peripheral blood mononuclear cells. The source is a man aged 35 to 55 with T-cell large granular lymphocyte leukemia. Some clones in this sample may be carry-over from other donors' samples. The chain uses TRBV6-5 and TRBJ1-6; 7 bases agree with TRBD1. The CDR3 reads CASSYSGQLSPLHF. As DNA, the CDR3 is TGTGCCAGCAGTTATTCGGGACAGCTTTCACCCCTCCACTTT.